This entry lists 27 T cell receptor beta chains sequenced from one sample in a study of OX40 agonist ivuxolimab in advanced cancers. The data were produced by immunoSEQ multiplex PCR, yet TCRdb's version contains in-frame clones alone and is incomplete. The sample consists of roughly 81,000 clones, approximately 83% of them appearing once. Source: CD4+ or CD8+ T cells sorted from blood, taken in a trial of the OX40 agonist ivuxolimab. All receptors derive from an adult with an advanced solid tumor such as melanoma, head and neck, liver or kidney cancer.

This rearrangement joins TRBV6-1 to TRBJ2-1; D unresolved. Germline V gene sequence: CDR1 MNHNS, CDR2 SASEGT. V shed 2 bases and J shed 7 bases, with 6 bases lying between them. This CDR3 is 12 amino acids long. The CDR3, as DNA: TGTGCCAGCAGTGAAATAAGTAATGAGCAGTTCTTC. Residues: CASSEISNEQFF.

J is TRBJ2-2 and V is TRBV11-3; 12 nucleotides line up with TRBD1. The CDR3 length is 15 residues. CDR1 is SGHNT and CDR2 is YENEEA in the germline V gene. V dropped 5 bases and J dropped 6; count of bases not matched to a gene: 4. The CDR3, as DNA: TGTGCCAGCAGCCGTGGGACAGGGGGCGCCGGGGAGCTGTTTTTT. Translating it yields CASSRGTGGAGELFF.

Only one count was recorded for this clone. The J gene is TRBJ2-7, the V gene TRBV21-1; the table's D gene call, TRBD2, was not cross checked with the DNA. TRBV21-1 is deemed a pseudogene. The CDR3 length is 19 residues. In DNA form, the CDR3 reads TGTGCCAGCAGCCTACCTTACCCCAGGCGGGGCCAGGCATTCCACGAGCAGTACTTC. This gives the protein CASSLPYPRRGQAFHEQYF.

V gene TRBV7-8 combines with J gene TRBJ2-1, with 13 positions matching TRBD2. The CDR3 totals 17 residues. CDR1 is SGHVS, CDR2 FQNEAQ, per germline. V shed 0 bases and J 5 bases; nucleotides not matched to a gene: 4. CDR3 amino acids: CASSLAGTSGAHNEQFF. The CDR3 DNA reads as TGTGCCAGCAGCTTAGCGGGGACTAGCGGGGCACACAATGAGCAGTTCTTC.

The chain uses TRBV19 and TRBJ2-3, with D perhaps matching TRBD1 (6 bases). The germline CDR1 and CDR2 sequences are LNHDA and SQIVND (reference sequence). The CDR3 is made up of 13 amino acids. Deletions cut 7 bases from V and 4 bases from J, with 12 bases between. The CDR3 nucleotides read TGTGCCAGTACCCAGGGGTTCGCAGATACGCAGTATTTT. Translation: CASTQGFADTQYF.

The genes are TRBV5-1 and TRBJ1-1, with unresolved D. The germline V gene encodes CDR1 SGHRS and CDR2 YFSETQ. V lost 0 bases and J lost 4, with 10 bases in between. The CDR3 extends over 14 amino acids. In DNA form, the CDR3 reads TGCGCCAGCAGCTTGGTTGGTCGGAGCACTGAAGCTTTCTTT. This codes for CASSLVGRSTEAFF.

This clone was seen only a few times. The gene calls are TRBV5-1 and TRBJ1-2, with 7 bases fitting TRBD1. The CDR3 sequence is 17 residues long. The trim removed 4 bases at V and 4 bases at J, leaving 16 bases unmatched. Looked up from germline, CDR1 is SGHRS and CDR2 is YFSETQ. CDR3 residues: CASSTRQGTPGSYGYTF. CDR3 DNA: TGCGCCAGCAGCACAAGACAGGGTACTCCCGGGAGCTATGGCTACACCTTC.

The chain couples TRBV4-2 to TRBJ1-2, with D perhaps matching TRBD1 (5 bases). V lost 10 bases to trimming and J lost 2 bases, with 11 bases between them. Per the germline V gene, CDR1 is LGHNA and CDR2 is YNFKEQ. The CDR3 length is 12 residues. The CDR3: CAISGTNYGYTF. The DNA of the CDR3 is TGTGCCATTTCCGGGACCAACTATGGCTACACCTTC.

The V call is TRBV18, the J call TRBJ2-3, with D maybe TRBD2 (5 bases). Trimming removed 3 bases from V and 1 base from J, with 8 bases in between. Per germline, CDR1 KGHSH and CDR2 LQKENI. This CDR3 comprises 14 residues. CDR3: CASSPGLRTDTQYF. The CDR3 region has the DNA TGTGCCAGCTCACCTGGACTCCGCACAGATACGCAGTATTTT.

This clone has more than one count but fewer than ten. The V and J genes are TRBV7-9 and TRBJ1-5; 7 bases are a match to TRBD1. Germline CDR1 is SEHNR and CDR2 is FQNEAQ (reference sequence). The CDR3 is 15 residues long. V gave up 1 base and J gave up 2 bases; unmatched junction bases: 2. CDR3 amino acids: CASSLDGQGNQPQHF. The CDR3 bases are TGTGCCAGCAGCTTAGATGGACAGGGCAATCAGCCCCAGCATTTT.

The gene calls are TRBV19 and TRBJ2-7; 8 bases are a match to TRBD1. The V and J ends lost 8 bases and 2 bases, in that order; junction bases with no gene match: 2. The germline CDR1 and CDR2 sequences are LNHDA and SQIVND (reference sequence). CDR3 length equals 12 residues. This chain's CDR3 is CASSDRAYEQYF. In DNA, the CDR3 is TGTGCCAGTTCGGACAGGGCCTACGAGCAGTACTTC.

The chain combines TRBV27 with TRBJ2-3; the D is unclear. The germline CDR1 and CDR2 sequences are MNHEY and SMNVEV (reference sequence). This CDR3 comprises 15 residues. Between the trimmed V and J ends, which lost 6 bases and 8 bases, there was a span of 21 bases. The CDR3 DNA is TGTGCCAGCAGGGCCCTGCGGAGCGACGCGGCTACGCAGTATTTT. As protein: CASRALRSDAATQYF.

This clone appeared a single time. The rearrangement uses TRBV6-5 and TRBJ2-5; D possibly corresponds to TRBD2 (6 bases). V lost 2 bases and J 4 bases, leaving 11 bases between the germline ends. The CDR3 is 14 residues long. Germline V gives CDR1 MNHEY, CDR2 SVGAGI. DNA of the CDR3: TGTGCCAGCAGTTACCAGGGACTGACAGAGACCCAGTACTTC. Protein: CASSYQGLTETQYF.

The chain has TRBV7-2 and TRBJ2-1; D unclear. The CDR3 length is 12 residues. V lost 4 bases to trimming and J lost 6 bases, with 7 bases between them. The germline V gene has CDR1 SGHTA and CDR2 FQGNSA. The CDR3 bases are TGTGCCAGCAGCTCAGAACGCAATGAGCAGTTCTTC. It translates to CASSSERNEQFF. Filled out from reference TRBV7-2 and TRBJ2-1, the complete variable domain reads GAGVSQSPSNKVTEKGKDVELRCDPISGHTALYWYRQSLGQGLEFLIYFQGNSAPDKSGLPSDRFSAERTGGSVSTLTIQRTQQEDSAVYLCASSSERNEQFFGPGTRLTVL.

The rearrangement joins TRBV7-8 to TRBJ1-1; D perhaps matches TRBD1 (5 bases). The CDR3 is 14 amino acids. Germline-derived CDR1 and CDR2 are SGHVS and FQNEAQ. V lost 1 base and J 4 bases, leaving 10 bases between the germline ends. The DNA of the CDR3 is TGTGCCAGCAGCTTAGTAGGGGCTCGCACTGAAGCTTTCTTT. Its translation is CASSLVGARTEAFF. Filled out from reference TRBV7-8 and TRBJ1-1, the complete variable domain reads GAGVSQSPRYKVAKRGQDVALRCDPISGHVSLFWYQQALGQGPEFLTYFQNEAQLDKSGLPSDRFFAERPEGSVSTLKIQRTQQEDSAVYLCASSLVGARTEAFFGQGTRLTVV.

The V gene is TRBV11-2, the J gene TRBJ1-1; D not certain. Deletions cut 5 bases from V and 0 bases from J, with 7 bases between. The CDR3 is made up of 13 amino acids. From germline, CDR1 is SGHAT and CDR2 FQNNGV. CDR3 loop: CASSAQLNTEAFF. Written as DNA, the CDR3 is TGTGCCAGCAGCGCGCAGTTGAACACTGAAGCTTTCTTT. The complete variable domain, with remaining parts taken from reference TRBV11-2 and TRBJ1-1, reads EAGVAQSPRYKIIEKRQSVAFWCNPISGHATLYWYQQILGQGPKLLIQFQNNGVVDDSQLPKDRFSAERLKGVDSTLKIQPAKLEDSAVYLCASSAQLNTEAFFGQGTRLTVV.

The gene calls are TRBV9 and TRBJ2-7; 11 bases fit TRBD1. J lost 7 bases, V lost 3 bases, and 9 bases had no gene match. CDR3 length: 15 residues. CDR1 is SGDLS, CDR2 YYNGEE, per germline. The CDR3: CASSARGQGAGEQYF. The CDR3 coding sequence is TGTGCCAGCAGCGCCCGTGGACAGGGGGCGGGGGAGCAGTACTTC.

This clone was counted between two and nine times. The chain carries TRBV10-2 and TRBJ1-5; D unresolved. Germline CDR1 reads WSHSY; CDR2 reads SAAADI. The CDR3 is 13 amino acids. Trimming shortened V by 4 bases and J by 1 base, and 5 bases separated the two germline ends. The CDR3 region is CASSVDSNQPQHF. In nucleotides, the CDR3 is TGCGCCAGCAGTGTGGACAGCAATCAGCCCCAGCATTTT.

The CDR3 nucleotides read TGTGCCAGCAGCTGGGGACAGGGCCAAGTATACTTC. Protein: CASSWGQGQVYF. The chain couples TRBV5-5 to TRBJ2-7; 9 nucleotides match TRBD1. Germline V gene data show CDR1 as SGHKS and CDR2 as YYEKEE (reference sequence). The ends lost 3 bases at V and 13 bases at J; junction bases unmatched: 8. The CDR3 consists of 12 residues.

J is TRBJ1-4 and V is TRBV10-2, with 7 bases identical to TRBD1. The V and J ends lost 6 bases and 8 bases, in that order; junction bases with no gene match: 9. This CDR3 comprises 14 residues. Germline V CDR1 and CDR2: WSHSY, SAAADI. CDR3 sequence reads: CASREDRSGEKLFF. The CDR3, as DNA: TGCGCCAGCAGAGAGGACAGGTCAGGGGAAAAACTGTTTTTT.

With respect to this clone: The same CDR3 also results from other DNA sequences found in this sample. The V and J genes are TRBV7-9 and TRBJ1-3; no reliable D call. There are 14 residues in the CDR3. Trimming pared 0 bases from V and 4 bases from J, leaving 7 bases between. Germline V CDR1 and CDR2: SEHNR, FQNEAQ (reference sequence). As DNA, the CDR3 is TGTGCCAGCAGCTTAGCCGGATCCGGAAACACCATATATTTT. It yields the protein CASSLAGSGNTIYF. Full variable domain (outside the CDR3, taken from reference TRBV7-9 and TRBJ1-3): DTGVSQNPRHKITKRGQNVTFRCDPISEHNRLYWYRQTLGQGPEFLTYFQNEAQLEKSRLLSDRFSAERPKGSFSTLEIQRTEQGDSAMYLCASSLAGSGNTIYFGEGSWLTVV.

The chain joins TRBV5-6 to TRBJ1-2; no clear D. Germline lookup yields CDR1 SGHDT and CDR2 YYEEEE. The CDR3 contains 18 residues. V lost 0 bases and J lost 0, with 18 bases in between. CDR3 sequence reads: CASSLGSAGSASNYGYTF. CDR3 nucleotide sequence: TGTGCCAGCAGCTTGGGGAGTGCCGGTAGCGCTTCTAACTATGGCTACACCTTC.

CDR3 region: CASSSQGGAFVTFF. CDR3 sequence (DNA): TGTGCCAGCAGTTCCCAAGGGGGCGCATTTGTAACTTTCTTT. The genes are TRBV27 and TRBJ1-1; 7 bases align to TRBD1. This CDR3 region has 14 residues. Per the germline V gene, CDR1 is MNHEY and CDR2 is SMNVEV (reference sequence). V trimming: 4 bases; J trimming: 12 bases; junction bases outside the gene matches: 14.

V and J are TRBV4-1 and TRBJ2-7; TRBD1 aligns across 8 bases. The CDR3 loop spans 16 amino acids. The V and J ends lost 0 bases and 4 bases, in that order; junction bases with no gene match: 8. CDR1 and CDR2 (germline): MGHRA, YSYEKL. The CDR3: CASSQDQAGGAYEQYF. As DNA, the CDR3 is TGCGCCAGCAGCCAAGATCAGGCAGGGGGCGCGTACGAGCAGTACTTC.

The chain is built from TRBV30 and TRBJ2-1; no definite D call. The germline gives CDR1 GTSNPN, CDR2 SVGIG (reference sequence). V lost 5 bases, J lost 5 bases, and 13 bases lay in between. The CDR3 covers 13 residues. The chain's CDR3 is CAWSSYGNNEQFF. Written as DNA, the CDR3 is TGTGCCTGGTCCAGTTACGGAAACAATGAGCAGTTCTTC.

The V call is TRBV9, the J call TRBJ2-7, with 7 bases fitting TRBD2. Trimming at V came to 3 bases and at J to 1 base, leaving 7 bases not matched to a gene. Germline CDR1 reads SGDLS; CDR2 reads YYNGEE. This CDR3 region has 15 residues. DNA of the CDR3: TGTGCCAGCAGCGCGATAGCGGGCGATTCCTACGAGCAGTACTTC. Translating gives CASSAIAGDSYEQYF.

This chain uses TRBV19 with TRBJ2-2; tentative D call: TRBD2 (6 bases). Germline V gene lookup returns CDR1 LNHDA and CDR2 SQIVND (reference sequence). Trimming stripped 3 bases from V and 0 bases from J, with 14 bases between. This CDR3 has 17 residues. The CDR3 loop is CASSISVGGPNTGELFF. The CDR3 bases are TGTGCCAGTAGTATCAGCGTGGGGGGACCGAACACCGGGGAGCTGTTTTTT.